The 18 T cell receptor beta chains given below trace back to one sample, sequenced in a study of T cell responses to AZD1222 COVID-19 vaccine. Clones were sequenced by immunoSEQ multiplex PCR, and TCRdb holds only the in-frame ones, with some missing. The sample comprises about 140,000 clones, under 95% of which are singletons, and 1.5% to 2.5% rests with the top ten. Here the sequenced sample was peripheral blood, taken 28 days after the second AZD1222 dose. The receptors come from an adult who received the AZD1222 COVID-19 vaccine.

The chain recombines TRBV9 with TRBJ2-7, with D perhaps matching TRBD1 or TRBD2 (6 bases each). This CDR3 contains 15 residues. The V and J ends lost 0 bases and 1 base respectively, with 11 bases between them. Germline V gene data show CDR1 as SGDLS and CDR2 as YYNGEE. CDR3 amino acids: CASSVGGALSYEQYF. The DNA for the CDR3 is TGTGCCAGCAGCGTAGGGGGGGCCCTGTCCTACGAGCAGTACTTC.

The rearrangement uses TRBV10-3 and TRBJ1-1, with a weak D call TRBD1 (5 bases). Germline V gene lookup returns CDR1 ENHRY and CDR2 SYGVKD. V was pared by 6 bases and J by 5 bases, with 16 bases between. The CDR3 consists of 14 residues. CDR3 residues: CAIRSGTKVTEAFF. The CDR3 nucleotides are TGTGCCATCAGATCCGGGACCAAAGTAACTGAAGCTTTCTTT.

V is TRBV5-1 and J is TRBJ2-5; D unclear. This CDR3 has 14 residues. Looked up from germline, CDR1 is SGHRS and CDR2 is YFSETQ. Trimming removed 0 bases from V and 4 bases from J, with 10 bases in between. The CDR3 loop is CASSLGRVRETQYF. In DNA, the CDR3 is TGCGCCAGCAGCTTGGGTCGGGTCCGAGAGACCCAGTACTTC.

V and J are TRBV10-3 and TRBJ2-1, with D unclear. CDR1 and CDR2 from the germline V gene are ENHRY and SYGVKD. V was cut by 0 bases and J by 5 bases, with 5 bases left in between. The CDR3 spans 13 residues. The CDR3 sequence: CAISESGNNEQFF. In DNA, the CDR3 is TGTGCCATCAGTGAGTCAGGGAACAATGAGCAGTTCTTC.

This chain uses TRBV6-5 with TRBJ1-1; D may be TRBD1 (5 bases). V was pared by 6 bases and J by 1 base, with 9 bases between. CDR3 length equals 13 residues. Germline loops: CDR1 MNHEY, CDR2 SVGAGI. CDR3 in DNA: TGTGCCAGCAGGGTTACAGGGAACACTGAAGCTTTCTTT. Amino acid sequence: CASRVTGNTEAFF.

This chain joins TRBV7-3 and TRBJ2-1; TRBD2 agrees at 12 bases. The CDR3 runs 16 residues. V gave up 0 bases and J gave up 9 bases; unmatched junction bases: 6. Germline CDR1 is SGHTA and CDR2 is FQGTGA. CDR3 protein: CASSLTRTSGIGEQFF. For the CDR3, the DNA is TGTGCCAGCAGCTTAACGAGGACTAGCGGGATTGGTGAGCAGTTCTTC.

This chain connects TRBV5-1 to TRBJ2-7; D is perhaps TRBD2 (6 bases). V dropped 6 bases and J dropped 4 bases, with 20 bases sitting between them. Germline values: CDR1 SGHRS, CDR2 YFSETQ. The CDR3 is 15 residues long. The CDR3 DNA reads as TGCGCCAGCACCCTTGCCGGGGGAGGCGCATACGAGCAGTACTTC. Its translation is CASTLAGGGAYEQYF.

This chain links TRBV10-3 with TRBJ1-5; a weak D match, TRBD1 (5 bases). Trimming cost V 1 base and J 4 bases, with 14 bases left between them. The CDR3 has 16 amino acids. Germline CDR1 is ENHRY and CDR2 is SYGVKD. CDR3 nucleotide sequence: TGTGCCATCAGTGAGTTCGGCGGGGGAAAGAATCAGCCCCAGCATTTT. Translated, it gives CAISEFGGGKNQPQHF.

The genes are TRBV18 and TRBJ1-6; D is unclear. V was clipped by 5 bases and J by 7 bases, with 6 bases between them. Per germline, CDR1 KGHSH and CDR2 LQKENI. The length of the CDR3 is 12 residues. CDR3 residues: CASSAQNSPLHF. The CDR3 region has the DNA TGTGCCAGCTCAGCACAGAATTCACCCCTCCACTTT.

The V gene is TRBV2, the J gene TRBJ1-1; D remains unclear. The CDR3 totals 14 residues. V shed 7 bases and J shed 5 bases, with 17 bases lying between them. Germline V CDR1 and CDR2: SNHLY, FYNNEI. This chain's CDR3 is CASTLDPSGTEAFF. For the CDR3, the DNA is TGTGCCAGCACTCTGGACCCTTCGGGGACTGAAGCTTTCTTT.

The chain combines TRBV28 with TRBJ1-5; 7 nucleotides line up with TRBD1. The length of the CDR3 is 15 residues. After removal of 7 bases from V and 9 bases from J, the junction contained 15 bases not matched to a gene. Germline CDR1 reads MDHEN; CDR2 reads SYDVKM. The CDR3 coding sequence is TGTGCCAGCACCACCAGGGGGGGGGCGAGGTGGCCCCAGCATTTT. Translation: CASTTRGGARWPQHF.

The chain has TRBV6-5 and TRBJ2-7, with D hard to call. The V gene's germline CDR1 is MNHEY and CDR2 SVGAGI. The CDR3 is 13 residues long. V lost 5 bases, J lost 2 bases, and 10 bases lay in between. The CDR3: CASSPAQAYEQYF. CDR3 coding DNA: TGTGCCAGCAGTCCGGCGCAGGCCTACGAGCAGTACTTC.

This chain joins TRBV2 and TRBJ1-6; D is unresolved. This CDR3 is built from 14 residues. Deletions cut 4 bases from V and 7 bases from J, with 11 bases between. Germline loops: CDR1 SNHLY, CDR2 FYNNEI. The CDR3 DNA sequence: TGTGCCAGCAGTGTCGACTCAAAGAATTCACCCCTCCACTTT. As protein: CASSVDSKNSPLHF. The full variable domain, rest sourced from reference TRBV2 and TRBJ1-6, is EPEVTQTPSHQVTQMGQEVILRCVPISNHLYFYWYRQILGQKVEFLVSFYNNEISEKSEIFDDQFSVERPDGSNFTLKIRSTKLEDSAMYFCASSVDSKNSPLHFGNGTRLTVT.

This chain connects TRBV7-8 to TRBJ1-4, with 8 bases fitting TRBD1. This CDR3 contains 16 residues. V trimming: 5 bases; J trimming: 13 bases; junction bases outside the gene matches: 18. The germline V gene has CDR1 SGHVS and CDR2 FQNEAQ. CDR3 residues: CASSRTPQGALGTLFF. In DNA, the CDR3 is TGTGCCAGCAGCCGCACTCCTCAGGGGGCATTGGGAACACTGTTTTTT.

This chain joins TRBV7-6 and TRBJ1-3, with D hard to call. Trimming left V 1 base short and J 1 base short, with 5 bases between. The CDR3 is 14 amino acids. Germline V gives CDR1 SGHVS, CDR2 FNYEAQ. CDR3 nucleotide sequence: TGTGCCAGCAGCTTAGGAGATTCTGGAAACACCATATATTTT. Its translation is CASSLGDSGNTIYF. The full variable domain, its missing parts supplied by reference TRBV7-6 and TRBJ1-3, is GAGVSQSPRYKVTKRGQDVALRCDPISGHVSLYWYRQALGQGPEFLTYFNYEAQQDKSGLPNDRFSAERPEGSISTLTIQRTEQRDSAMYRCASSLGDSGNTIYFGEGSWLTVV.

The rearrangement links TRBV21-1 to TRBJ2-6; the table's D gene call, TRBD2, was not cross checked with the DNA. TRBV21-1 is labeled a pseudogene. This CDR3 spans 18 amino acids. The CDR3 protein is CASSTFEDLSSGANVLTF. DNA for the CDR3: TGTGCCAGCAGCACCTTCGAGGATTTAAGCTCTGGGGCCAACGTCCTGACTTTC.

The chain couples TRBV2 to TRBJ2-7; 14 nucleotides align to TRBD2. This CDR3 has 15 amino acids. After removal of 6 bases from V and 6 bases from J, the junction contained 7 bases not matched to a gene. CDR1 and CDR2 from the germline V gene are SNHLY and FYNNEI. The CDR3 region is CASSPTSGRAGEQYF. The CDR3 bases are TGTGCCAGCAGCCCGACTAGCGGGAGGGCCGGCGAGCAGTACTTC. The full variable domain, its missing parts supplied by reference TRBV2 and TRBJ2-7, is EPEVTQTPSHQVTQMGQEVILRCVPISNHLYFYWYRQILGQKVEFLVSFYNNEISEKSEIFDDQFSVERPDGSNFTLKIRSTKLEDSAMYFCASSPTSGRAGEQYFGPGTRLTVT.

The V gene is TRBV11-1, the J gene TRBJ1-1; 10 bases line up with TRBD1. Germline values: CDR1 SGHAT, CDR2 FQDESV (reference sequence). V lost 6 bases and J lost 1; bases outside the gene matches: 8. CDR3 length: 16 amino acids. DNA of the CDR3: TGTGCCAGCAGATCGGGACAGGGGTCATCGAACACTGAAGCTTTCTTT. It specifies CASRSGQGSSNTEAFF.